The present T cell receptor (beta chain) was sequenced within a study of blood T cells in healthy people across ages. General observations from the study: While age rose, TCR beta diversity per million T cells dropped in a roughly linear way.

In the case of this clonotype: Antigen specificity is unknown.

PBMCs, at least 6 million per sample, were isolated. Samples each yielded at least 5 micrograms of total RNA. Germline V lookup: CDR1 SGHNT, CDR2 YYREEE (reference sequence). The CDR3 runs to 18 residues. After removal of 1 base from V and 7 bases from J, the junction contained 12 bases not matched to a gene. Alongside a J-beta primer mix, a sample-barcoded 5' primer served in a second PCR lasting about 6 to 11 cycles. Carrying 12 random nucleotides, a template-switch adaptor labeled each individual cDNA molecule. TCRdb called the 5' RACE reads again in MiXCR, with one record for every CDR3 protein. Of 850,000 to 1,300,000 distinct CDR3 sequences in the sample, more than 40% were seen once.

This rearrangement joins TRBV5-4 to TRBJ2-1, with 12 bases lining up with TRBD2. The sample consisted of blood. The clonotype originates from a woman aged 55-75 years in good health. CDR3 residues: CASSLFPASGRAGNEQFF. The CDR3 DNA is TGTGCCAGCAGCTTGTTCCCCGCTAGCGGGAGGGCCGGGAATGAGCAGTTCTTC.